Each of the 28 T cell receptor beta chains below was sequenced from the same sample in a study of blood T cell repertoires in COVID-19. The repertoire was sequenced with immunoSEQ multiplex PCR; TCRdb's copy has only in-frame clones and lacks some. Among some 150,000 clones listed, approximately 90% were seen once. Material: peripheral blood. The receptor set was obtained from a man in his 60s with active or convalescent COVID-19.

V and J are TRBV28 and TRBJ1-6, with 8 bases identical to TRBD1. The junction had 13 bases not matched to a gene; V was cut back by 4 bases and J by 11 bases. Germline V CDR1 and CDR2: MDHEN, SYDVKM. The CDR3 has 16 amino acids. The CDR3: CASSSLGDRIFPPLHF. The CDR3 DNA is TGTGCCAGCAGTTCCCTAGGGGACAGGATTTTTCCACCCCTCCACTTT.

This sequence joins TRBV20-1 and TRBJ2-7; 8 bases are a match to TRBD1. This CDR3 comprises 12 residues. J lost 6 bases, V lost 3 bases, and 4 bases had no gene match. Looked up from germline, CDR1 is DFQATT and CDR2 is SNEGSKA (reference sequence). This CDR3 is CSASRQGIEQYF. CDR3 nucleotide sequence: TGCAGTGCTAGTAGACAGGGGATCGAGCAGTACTTC.

The table lists this clone with a few counts. This sequence joins TRBV28 and TRBJ1-1; tentatively, D is TRBD1 (5 bases). Germline V gene data show CDR1 as MDHEN and CDR2 as SYDVKM. The V and J ends lost 5 bases and 4 bases respectively, with 11 bases between them. The length of the CDR3 is 13 residues. The CDR3 loop is CASSTQGGTEAFF. Here the CDR3 DNA reads TGTGCCAGCAGTACTCAGGGAGGCACTGAAGCTTTCTTT.

This rearrangement joins TRBV6-5 to TRBJ2-3; 9 positions match TRBD1. Per the germline V gene, CDR1 is MNHEY and CDR2 is SVGAGI. The CDR3 consists of 15 residues. V lost 7 bases, J lost 3 bases, and 8 bases stayed unmatched. This CDR3 is CASNPGQGETDTQYF. Here the CDR3 DNA reads TGTGCCAGCAACCCGGGACAGGGTGAAACAGATACGCAGTATTTT.

The CDR3 protein is CAWGLAGIYTDTQYF. The CDR3 DNA reads as TGTGCCTGGGGGCTAGCGGGAATTTACACAGATACGCAGTATTTT. The chain couples TRBV30 to TRBJ2-3, with TRBD2 matching over 9 bases. This CDR3 is built from 15 residues. The trim removed 5 bases at V and 2 bases at J, leaving 8 bases unmatched. From germline, CDR1 is GTSNPN and CDR2 SVGIG (reference sequence).

The J gene is TRBJ2-3, the V gene TRBV10-2, with D possibly being TRBD2 (6 bases). CDR1 WSHSY and CDR2 SAAADI come from the germline V gene. The CDR3 length is 15 residues. V was cut by 2 bases and J by 1 base, with 10 bases left in between. CDR3 coding DNA: TGCGCCAGCAGTGAGATGCGGGGCGGCACAGATACGCAGTATTTT. Amino acid sequence: CASSEMRGGTDTQYF.

The rearrangement joins TRBV30 to TRBJ1-2, with D perhaps matching TRBD1 (5 bases). CDR3 length: 13 amino acids. Trimming removed 1 base from V and 8 bases from J, with 14 bases in between. Per the germline V gene, CDR1 is GTSNPN and CDR2 is SVGIG (reference sequence). CDR3 bases: TGTGCCTGGAGTGGGGGCGGGGGTGGCGGCTACACCTTC. It specifies CAWSGGGGGGYTF.

The rearrangement joins TRBV18 to TRBJ1-3, with 10 bases lining up with TRBD1. There are 15 residues in the CDR3. J was trimmed by 6 bases and V by 6 bases; bases with no gene match: 8. The germline V gene has CDR1 KGHSH and CDR2 LQKENI. The CDR3 reads CASSPPGQGKNTIYF. As DNA, the CDR3 is TGTGCCAGCTCGCCTCCGGGACAGGGGAAAAACACCATATATTTT.

The chain combines TRBV28 with TRBJ1-1, with D unclear. This CDR3 is 14 amino acids long. V lost 6 bases to trimming and J lost 0 bases, with 11 bases between them. Germline V CDR1 and CDR2: MDHEN, SYDVKM. The CDR3 region has the DNA TGTGCCAGCAGCCTGGGAGTCGTGAACACTGAAGCTTTCTTT. It specifies CASSLGVVNTEAFF. The variable domain in full, with the rest retrieved from reference TRBV28 and TRBJ1-1, is DVKVTQSSRYLVKRTGEKVFLECVQDMDHENMFWYRQDPGLGLRLIYFSYDVKMKEKGDIPEGYSVSREKKERFSLILESASTNQTSMYLCASSLGVVNTEAFFGQGTRLTVV.

The genes are TRBV6-5 and TRBJ1-5, with 7 bases that match TRBD1. In germline, CDR1 is MNHEY, CDR2 SVGAGI. The junction had 12 bases not matched to a gene; V was cut back by 6 bases and J by 7 bases. The CDR3 has 15 residues. CDR3: CASSAPWGTAQPQHF. CDR3 DNA: TGTGCCAGCAGCGCTCCCTGGGGGACAGCCCAGCCCCAGCATTTT.

The rearrangement joins TRBV20-1 to TRBJ2-1; D is possibly TRBD2 (6 bases). Germline CDR1 and CDR2: DFQATT and SNEGSKA (reference sequence). Trimming left V 3 bases short and J 5 bases short, with 26 bases between. The CDR3 runs 18 residues. CDR3 protein: CSASLPPIAAGYDNEQFF. In nucleotides, the CDR3 is TGCAGTGCTAGTCTCCCACCCATTGCCGCGGGATACGACAATGAGCAGTTCTTC.

The chain employs TRBV7-9 and TRBJ1-1, with a possible D match to TRBD1 (6 bases). The germline CDR1 and CDR2 sequences are SEHNR and FQNEAQ (reference sequence). This CDR3 spans 15 amino acids. The V end was cut by 5 bases, the J end by 3 bases, with 16 bases between. Written as DNA, the CDR3 is TGTGCCAGCAGCCCCGCCGGGACAATATACACTGAAGCTTTCTTT. Amino acids: CASSPAGTIYTEAFF.

This chain links TRBV6-4 with TRBJ1-3, with D unresolved. V lost 4 bases to trimming and J lost 0 bases, with 4 bases between them. There are 13 residues in the CDR3. Looked up from germline, CDR1 is MRHNA and CDR2 is SNTAGT. In nucleotides, the CDR3 is TGTGCCAGCAGTGCAGACTCTGGAAACACCATATATTTT. Protein sequence: CASSADSGNTIYF.

This chain joins TRBV15 and TRBJ2-7, with TRBD2 matching 10 bases. The CDR3 is 13 amino acids. Looked up from germline, CDR1 is LNHNV and CDR2 is YYDKDF (reference sequence). Trimming removed 7 bases from V and 4 bases from J; junction bases left unmatched: 4. The CDR3 DNA reads as TGTGCCACCACTAGCGGGAGAGGGTACGAGCAGTACTTC. Amino acids: CATTSGRGYEQYF. The whole variable domain, remainder taken from reference TRBV15 and TRBJ2-7, is DAMVIQNPRYQVTQFGKPVTLSCSQTLNHNVMYWYQQKSSQAPKLLFHYYDKDFNNEADTPDNFQSRRPNTSFCFLDIRSPGLGDTAMYLCATTSGRGYEQYFGPGTRLTVT.

This clone was seen once. The genes are TRBV19 and TRBJ2-3; possible D gene TRBD2, 6 bases. Trimming pared 5 bases from V and 2 bases from J, leaving 17 bases between. In germline, CDR1 is LNHDA, CDR2 SQIVND (reference sequence). The CDR3 runs to 16 residues. CDR3 nucleotide sequence: TGTGCCAGTAGTTTTCCGAATAGCGGATCCACAGATACGCAGTATTTT. Protein product: CASSFPNSGSTDTQYF.

The sample holds one count of this clone. The gene calls are TRBV28 and TRBJ1-3; no definite D call. The CDR3 loop spans 17 amino acids. CDR1 and CDR2 from the germline V gene are MDHEN and SYDVKM. Trimming stripped 1 base from V and 4 bases from J, with 17 bases between. CDR3 coding DNA: TGTGCCAGCAGTTTATTAGGTCGGAGCAAAACAGGAAACACCATATATTTT. The encoded protein is CASSLLGRSKTGNTIYF.

The CDR3 here is CASKLAGYNEQFF. CDR3 DNA: TGTGCCAGCAAACTAGCGGGTTACAATGAGCAGTTCTTC. The V call is TRBV5-4, the J call TRBJ2-1, with 9 bases matching TRBD2. Germline CDR1 SGHNT, CDR2 YYREEE (reference sequence). CDR3 size: 13 residues. V dropped 6 bases and J dropped 4; count of bases not matched to a gene: 2. Full variable domain (rest looked up from reference TRBV5-4 and TRBJ2-1): ETGVTQSPTHLIKTRGQQVTLRCSSQSGHNTVSWYQQALGQGPQFIFQYYREEENGRGNFPPRFSGLQFPNYSSELNVNALELDDSALYLCASKLAGYNEQFFGPGTRLTVL.

The V gene is TRBV30, the J gene TRBJ1-6; 7 bases fit TRBD1. The junction had 7 bases not matched to a gene; V was cut back by 0 bases and J by 8 bases. This CDR3 region has 15 residues. The germline CDR1 and CDR2 sequences are GTSNPN and SVGIG (reference sequence). This chain's CDR3 is CAWSVTDRVDSPLHF. The CDR3 DNA is TGTGCCTGGAGTGTAACTGACAGGGTCGATTCACCCCTCCACTTT.

The chain combines TRBV28 with TRBJ1-2; D is ambiguous. The germline gives CDR1 MDHEN, CDR2 SYDVKM. Trimming stripped 6 bases from V and 4 bases from J, with 12 bases between. The CDR3 runs to 13 residues. The CDR3 sequence: CASSVILIYGYTF. In DNA form, the CDR3 reads TGTGCCAGCAGCGTGATACTCATCTATGGCTACACCTTC.

The rearrangement uses TRBV6-2 or TRBV6-3 and TRBJ2-5, with TRBD2 identical over 8 bases. CDR1 and CDR2 (germline): MNHEY, SVGEGT. V lost 0 bases and J lost 7; bases outside the gene matches: 16. The CDR3 has 18 amino acids. The CDR3 sequence: CASSYSTPELAVVSTQYF. The CDR3 coding sequence is TGTGCCAGCAGTTACTCGACCCCGGAACTAGCGGTTGTGTCGACCCAGTACTTC.

The chain combines TRBV5-1 with TRBJ2-7; a possible D gene is TRBD2 (5 bases). V lost 0 bases and J lost 1, with 17 bases in between. CDR1 is SGHRS, CDR2 YFSETQ, per germline. The CDR3 length is 17 residues. The CDR3 protein is CASSLASTSFLSYEQYF. The CDR3 nucleotides read TGCGCCAGCAGCTTGGCTAGCACTAGTTTTCTTTCCTACGAGCAGTACTTC.

The rearrangement uses TRBV7-2 and TRBJ1-2, with a tentative D call TRBD1 (5 bases). Trimming removed 5 bases at V and 8 bases at J, with 15 bases between. The CDR3 is 13 amino acids. Germline CDR1 and CDR2: SGHTA and FQGNSA. CDR3 loop: CASSPRDSQGYTF. The CDR3 coding sequence is TGTGCCAGCAGCCCCCGGGACTCTCAGGGCTACACCTTC. The whole variable domain, remainder taken from reference TRBV7-2 and TRBJ1-2, is GAGVSQSPSNKVTEKGKDVELRCDPISGHTALYWYRQSLGQGLEFLIYFQGNSAPDKSGLPSDRFSAERTGGSVSTLTIQRTQQEDSAVYLCASSPRDSQGYTFGSGTRLTVV.

V and J are TRBV18 and TRBJ1-1; maybe TRBD1 (6 bases). The V end was cut by 5 bases, the J end by 0 bases, with 13 bases between. The CDR3 covers 15 residues. CDR1 is KGHSH, CDR2 LQKENI, per germline. CDR3 nucleotide sequence: TGTGCCAGCTCAGGAAGGGGGAGCGTGAACACTGAAGCTTTCTTT. It specifies CASSGRGSVNTEAFF.

The chain joins TRBV15 to TRBJ2-3; possible D gene TRBD2, 6 bases. This CDR3 contains 13 residues. Germline V gene sequence: CDR1 LNHNV, CDR2 YYDKDF (reference sequence). The V end lost 6 bases, the J end lost 11 bases, and 18 bases lay between the germline ends. The CDR3 reads CATSAGRLEGQYF. In DNA, the CDR3 is TGTGCCACCAGTGCCGGTCGGCTGGAGGGGCAGTATTTT.

This clone was counted a few times. The chain carries TRBV9 and TRBJ1-2; a weak D match, TRBD1 (5 bases). CDR1 is SGDLS, CDR2 YYNGEE, per germline. V gave up 3 bases and J gave up 3 bases, with 18 bases separating them. This CDR3 has 16 residues. CDR3 sequence: CASSAPRGGSDYGYTF. The CDR3 nucleotides are TGTGCCAGCAGCGCGCCCCGGGGGGGAAGCGACTATGGCTACACCTTC.

V gene TRBV19 combines with J gene TRBJ2-7, with 9 bases identical to TRBD1. The CDR3 has 14 amino acids. J gave up 3 bases and V 4 bases, and 4 bases lay outside the gene matches. CDR1 is LNHDA and CDR2 is SQIVND in the germline V gene (reference sequence). The CDR3: CASSRTGGYYEQYF. CDR3 nucleotides: TGTGCCAGTAGTAGAACAGGGGGCTACTACGAGCAGTACTTC.

In its sample, this clone was seen once. The chain is built from TRBV27 and TRBJ1-4, with D possibly TRBD1 on 5 matching bases. With 1 base removed from V and 6 bases from J, the gap between germline ends came to 18 bases. There are 17 residues in the CDR3. Germline loops: CDR1 MNHEY, CDR2 SMNVEV (reference sequence). Here the CDR3 reads CASSLFSGWQGDEKLFF. The CDR3 region has the DNA TGTGCCAGCAGTTTATTTTCGGGTTGGCAGGGTGATGAAAAACTGTTTTTT.

The chain is built from TRBV2 and TRBJ2-7, with D perhaps matching TRBD1 (5 bases). The CDR3 totals 13 residues. V was clipped by 3 bases and J by 5 bases, with 11 bases between them. CDR1 is SNHLY and CDR2 is FYNNEI in the germline V gene. CDR3 coding DNA: TGTGCCAGCAGTGATCCCAGGGCTCACGAGCAGTACTTC. This gives the protein CASSDPRAHEQYF.